The TCR beta chain described here comes from a study of shared clonotypes between healthy human individuals (dated by TCRdb to the early 2020s). About the study as a whole: Two women and a few men aged 18 to 49 years were included in the cohort. For each donor, CD4 naive and CD4 memory were each run on three plates, CD8 naive on two plates, and CD8 memory on one plate. The study deeply sequenced blood TCR repertoires of about 5 healthy adults to estimate repertoire size and the extent of clonotype sharing between individuals. Libraries were prepared and TCR repertoires were sequenced by different laboratories using diverse techniques, in order to increase sequencing depth and limit assay-specific biases. Leukapheresis yielded between about 0.94 and 8.9 billion PBMCs per donor. Results the study describes overall, beyond this receptor: Across four donors, around 5% of naive CD4, approximately 4% of naive CD8, around 2.1% of memory CD4, and around 0.4% of memory CD8 clonotypes were shared. Because the study included only a small number of donors, the genetic and exposure-history diversity represented was limited. Incomplete sequencing was indicated by rarefaction of sorted-subset datasets, despite the large sequencing depth. Clonotypes shared by all four sorted-subset donors showed higher generation probabilities than non-shared clonotypes. Sampling was limited to blood, and TCR repertoires in tissue likely differ from TCR repertoires in blood. Estimated clonotype richness was generally larger for naive than for memory subsets. Pairwise subsampling led to the expectation that sequencing depth would affect the degree of clonotype sharing among donors.

The donors were healthy, HIV-negative adults with no recently reported acute infections or vaccinations. Every donor was a Caucasian adult living in Nashville, Tennessee, USA. CD4+ T cells were enriched by magnetic negative selection, after which naive cells were positively selected on CD45RA and the negative fraction was taken as the memory subset. After blood collection by leukapheresis, PBMCs were isolated using Ficoll-Histopaque density gradient centrifugation and then cryopreserved in the vapor phase of liquid nitrogen. Purity and quantity of every magnetically sorted T cell population were checked by analytical flow cytometry. Genomic DNA was isolated from every sorted fraction and measured by UV absorbance on a Nanodrop 2000c. The trim is 8 bases for V and 3 bases for J, with a gap of 10 bases between the germline ends. The germline V gene (reference sequence) gives CDR1 as LNHDA and CDR2 as SQIVND. From its cysteine to its phenylalanine, the CDR3 spans 13 amino acids. The CDR3 DNA has 39 bases and is translated from base 1.

Turning to this clone: The antigen it binds to is not known. No much larger clone is present one base from it, and per-base qualities are unavailable.

TCR CDR3 regions were amplified from genomic DNA by multiplex PCR using the deep immunoSEQ assay. Extracted genomic DNA from each cell subset was spread evenly across all wells of several immunoSEQ 96-well plates, with each plate serving as a replicate. For sorted subsets, around 200 ng genomic DNA, equal to 30,000 or so T cell genomes, was loaded into each replicate PCR. The purified libraries were quantified using a Qubit 3.0 fluorometer, sized with a Bioanalyzer 2100, and then quantified again using the KAPA Library Quantification kit. Each immunoSEQ 96-well plate was sequenced on its own single-read 150-cycle Illumina NextSeq 550 flow cell. Concerning the study's data processing: Because the immunoSEQ output included only junctional sequences and no quality scores, the filtering could not be the same as the filtering used for full-length reads. To assign V/J genes and CDR3, sequences were annotated using PyIR, a Python wrapper for IgBLAST v1.9, with IMGT germline references. Reads were filtered out if the reads had weak V/J assignments (E-value above 1e-6), no CDR3, stop codons, out-of-frame junctions, or ambiguous translated residues. V3J clonotypes were defined by identical inferred V gene, J gene, and CDR3 amino acid sequence. The percentage overlap between two repertoires was calculated by dividing the number of shared unique clonotypes by the size of the smaller repertoire. Repertoire richness was assessed with RTK rarefaction, the Chao1 estimator, and Recon v2.1 estimates of unobserved clonotypes. Generation probabilities were computed with OLGA for all TCRbeta clonotypes obtained by the gDNA method from four donors. This immuneACCESS table, as held by TCRdb, lists in-frame sequences with V and J called but not all clones. Of the missing ones, under half trace to an unresolved V gene in checked studies; the others have no known cause. For V, J and clone size, that table is used; D and trimming come from the DNA. The sample contains over a million clones, roughly 97% of them found a single time. The ten largest account for 0.95% to 1.5% of the sample.

The sample consisted of naive CD4+ T cells sorted from blood. The sample's cell subset or site label, decoded: CD45RA+ positively selected. The V gene is TRBV19 and the J gene is TRBJ1-4; the D segment could be TRBD1, given 5 matching bases. This TCR was recovered from a man between 25 and 39 years old in good health. The sequenced DNA is TGTGCCAGTGGCGGGGCCGCTAATGAAAAACTGTTTTTT. It is translated as CASGGAANEKLFF.